Each of the 30 T cell receptor beta chains below was sequenced from the same sample in a study of CXCR3-negative and CXCR3-positive naive CD8 T cells. It was by 5' RACE with UMI labels that the TRB cDNA libraries were prepared. With the 5' RACE reads reprocessed, TCRdb shows one record per CDR3 protein and no DNA. The sample data list roughly 86,000 distinct CDR3 sequences. Sequenced: naive CXCR3- CD8+ T cells from blood. Subset described: CD45RO-CCR7+CD27+CD95- naive CD8+ T cells lacking CXCR3 (TNR3-). These receptors were obtained from a human donor in good health. Some clones in this sample may be carry-over from other donors' samples.

The genes are TRBV29-1 and TRBJ2-1; TCRdb lists TRBD2, though no DNA is available to test this call. This CDR3 region has 15 residues. In germline, CDR1 is SQVTM, CDR2 ANQGSEA. The CDR3 reads CSVGAGTFSYNEQFF.

This chain connects TRBV29-1 to TRBJ2-3; the D call from TCRdb, TRBD1, cannot be confirmed without DNA. Per the germline V gene, CDR1 is SQVTM and CDR2 is ANQGSEA. There are 18 residues in the CDR3. The CDR3 reads CSVTGGEGLFRGADTQYF.

This chain connects TRBV7-9 to TRBJ2-7. This CDR3 spans 14 amino acids. Germline CDR1 reads SEHNR; CDR2 reads FQNEAQ (reference sequence). This chain's CDR3 is CASSSSTGISEQYF.

The chain employs TRBV20-1 and TRBJ2-7. Germline values: CDR1 DFQATT, CDR2 SNEGSKA (reference sequence). This CDR3 has 13 residues. The CDR3 reads CSARGRASYEQYF.

V is TRBV12-3 or TRBV12-4 and J is TRBJ2-7; the D gene TCRdb calls, TRBD2, cannot be checked with no DNA. The CDR3 has 14 residues. CDR3 protein: CASSFTLQSHEQYF.

V is TRBV7-3 and J is TRBJ2-7. Germline V gene data show CDR1 as SGHTA and CDR2 as FQGTGA. The CDR3 is 13 amino acids. Here the CDR3 reads CASSSLPNYEQYF. Using reference TRBV7-3 and TRBJ2-7 for the parts outside the CDR3, the full variable domain is GAGVSQTPSNKVTEKGKYVELRCDPISGHTALYWYRQSLGQGPEFLIYFQGTGAADDSGLPNDRFFAVRPEGSVSTLKIQRTERGDSAVYLCASSSLPNYEQYFGPGTRLTVT.

This clonotype shows up as medium-sized (0.01 to 0.1%) by frequency. V usage is TRBV7-7 and J usage is TRBJ2-1; TCRdb's D call of TRBD2 is untestable without DNA. This CDR3 has 15 amino acids. Per germline, CDR1 SSHAT and CDR2 FNYEAQ (reference sequence). The CDR3 here is CASSQGLALNNEQFF.

This chain links TRBV5-5 with TRBJ2-7; TCRdb gives TRBD1 as the D gene, but with no DNA this cannot be confirmed. Germline values: CDR1 SGHKS, CDR2 YYEKEE (reference sequence). There are 14 residues in the CDR3. The CDR3 protein is CASSLAPEGGEQYF.

The chain is built from TRBV27 and TRBJ2-7. The CDR3 has 15 amino acids. Germline values: CDR1 MNHEY, CDR2 SMNVEV (reference sequence). CDR3 loop: CASSLSLTTSYEQYF.

J is TRBJ2-7 and V is TRBV7-9; there is no DNA to check the TCRdb D call of TRBD1. Germline lookup yields CDR1 SEHNR and CDR2 FQNEAQ (reference sequence). This CDR3 spans 15 amino acids. The CDR3 protein is CASSSNGQGTYEQYF.

The CDR3 loop is CASSDRGLGTEAFF. This sequence joins TRBV6-5 and TRBJ1-1; without DNA, the TCRdb call of TRBD1 cannot be checked. Looked up from germline, CDR1 is MNHEY and CDR2 is SVGAGI. The CDR3 runs to 14 residues.

The CDR3 loop reads CASSQDSYTDTQYF. The chain joins TRBV5-1 to TRBJ2-3; TCRdb returns TRBD2, unconfirmable since there is no DNA. The CDR3 covers 14 residues. Germline assignment: CDR1 SGHRS and CDR2 YFSETQ.

The rearrangement links TRBV7-8 to TRBJ2-5; TCRdb calls TRBD1, which cannot be checked without DNA. The CDR3 totals 14 residues. Germline loops: CDR1 SGHVS, CDR2 FQNEAQ. The CDR3 sequence is CASSSGRNQETQYF.

This rearrangement joins TRBV11-2 to TRBJ2-1; the D call from TCRdb, TRBD2, cannot be confirmed without DNA. Per the germline V gene, CDR1 is SGHAT and CDR2 is FQNNGV. This CDR3 is built from 15 residues. This CDR3 reads CASSLEATPGDEQFF.

The V call is TRBV7-6, the J call TRBJ1-1; TCRdb's D call of TRBD1 is untestable without DNA. This CDR3 spans 14 amino acids. Germline CDR1 SGHVS, CDR2 FNYEAQ. CDR3 amino acids: CASSLKGFHTEAFF.

This chain uses TRBV29-1 with TRBJ2-2; TCRdb outputs TRBD1, but without DNA this stays unchecked. This CDR3 contains 16 residues. CDR1 SQVTM and CDR2 ANQGSEA come from the germline V gene. CDR3 in amino acids: CSVEDRDSSNTGELFF.

The V and J genes are TRBV27 and TRBJ2-1; TCRdb selects TRBD1, and the lack of DNA leaves this call unchecked. This CDR3 has 16 amino acids. CDR1 is MNHEY, CDR2 SMNVEV, per germline (reference sequence). This CDR3 reads CASSLFSGGSGNEQFF.

The chain is built from TRBV29-1 and TRBJ2-2. The CDR3 totals 13 residues. CDR1 is SQVTM and CDR2 is ANQGSEA in the germline V gene. The CDR3 protein is CSVEGVNTGELFF.

The CDR3 reads CASSWAGGAGPTTYEQYF. The chain recombines TRBV12-3 or TRBV12-4 with TRBJ2-7; checking the TCRdb D call of TRBD2 is not possible without DNA. The CDR3 runs to 18 residues.

The chain uses TRBV6-5 and TRBJ2-7; TCRdb indicates TRBD1, and absent DNA this call remains unverified. This CDR3 has 13 residues. The germline V gene encodes CDR1 MNHEY and CDR2 SVGAGI. The CDR3: CASSWDPSYEQYF.

J is TRBJ2-2 and V is TRBV29-1; TCRdb's D call of TRBD1 is untestable without DNA. This CDR3 has 13 residues. Germline lookup yields CDR1 SQVTM and CDR2 ANQGSEA. Here the CDR3 reads CSVYGGNTGELFF.

The chain recombines TRBV29-1 with TRBJ1-5; the D gene TCRdb calls, TRBD1, cannot be checked with no DNA. This CDR3 is 15 amino acids long. Germline CDR1 SQVTM, CDR2 ANQGSEA. CDR3 sequence reads: CSVEATGDRNQPQHF.

V gene TRBV10-2 combines with J gene TRBJ2-7; TCRdb's assignment of TRBD1 cannot be checked, as there is no DNA. CDR1 and CDR2 (germline): WSHSY, SAAADI. The CDR3 has 18 residues. The chain's CDR3 is CASSIPHNPDREAYEQYF.

The V call is TRBV19, the J call TRBJ2-7; with no DNA, the TCRdb D assignment of TRBD1 cannot be verified. The CDR3 has 14 amino acids. CDR1 and CDR2 (germline): LNHDA, SQIVND (reference sequence). This chain's CDR3 is CASSAGGASYEQYF.

The V call is TRBV6-5, the J call TRBJ1-1; TCRdb returns TRBD1, unconfirmable since there is no DNA. The CDR3 length is 15 residues. Germline V gene lookup returns CDR1 MNHEY and CDR2 SVGAGI. CDR3 amino acids: CASSPIPRGNTEAFF.

The CDR3 is CASSNRDSTYEQYF. The chain is built from TRBV7-9 and TRBJ2-7; TCRdb proposes TRBD1, but this gene call is untestable without DNA. The CDR3 covers 14 residues. Germline CDR1 is SEHNR and CDR2 is FQNEAQ (reference sequence). The variable domain in full, completed from reference TRBV7-9 and TRBJ2-7, reads DTGVSQNPRHKITKRGQNVTFRCDPISEHNRLYWYRQTLGQGPEFLTYFQNEAQLEKSRLLSDRFSAERPKGSFSTLEIQRTEQGDSAMYLCASSNRDSTYEQYFGPGTRLTVT.

The chain carries TRBV12-3 or TRBV12-4 and TRBJ2-7. The CDR3 runs to 14 residues. CDR3 in amino acids: CASSFKQVFYEQYF.

V and J are TRBV7-9 and TRBJ2-1; TCRdb names TRBD2, which stays unverified in the absence of DNA. CDR3 length: 14 amino acids. Germline lookup yields CDR1 SEHNR and CDR2 FQNEAQ (reference sequence). The CDR3 reads CAVRGSGLSEEQFF.

The chain combines TRBV29-1 with TRBJ2-1; checking the TCRdb D call of TRBD2 is not possible without DNA. Germline V gives CDR1 SQVTM, CDR2 ANQGSEA. This CDR3 is built from 13 residues. CDR3: CSARLVSYNEQFF.

The genes are TRBV20-1 and TRBJ2-5. The CDR3 sequence is 14 residues long. Germline assignment: CDR1 DFQATT and CDR2 SNEGSKA (reference sequence). CDR3 amino acids: CSARDRDLGETQYF.